The 10 T cell receptor beta chains below come from one sample, sequenced in a study of identical twins listed by TCRdb under 2016. Library preparation employed 5' RACE. Sequenced on an Illumina HiSeq 2000. TCRdb ran its own pipeline on the public reads, namely fastp trimming at Q25 and MiXCR clone calling, and kept in-frame beta chains. Identical CDR3 proteins give one entry, which carries the most common genes and DNA. This sample has 430,000 or so distinct CDR3 sequences in its table, and 20% to 30% of those were observed once. The top ten clones comprise roughly 2.8% of the sample. These data were likewise used in another study, on T cells expressing NK-cell markers.

The sequenced sample was CD4+ T cells sorted from blood. The receptors come from a woman aged 18-29 years in good health.

The chain links TRBV5-6 to TRBJ1-1; D remains ambiguous. Germline CDR1 SGHDT, CDR2 YYEEEE. The CDR3 loop spans 14 amino acids. The V and J ends lost 1 base and 4 bases respectively, with 11 bases between them. CDR3 DNA sequence: TGTGCCAGCAGCTTGAACCTAGTGGTCACTGAAGCTTTCTTT. Translating it yields CASSLNLVVTEAFF. The full variable domain, its missing parts supplied by reference TRBV5-6 and TRBJ1-1, is DAGVTQSPTHLIKTRGQQVTLRCSPKSGHDTVSWYQQALGQGPQFIFQYYEEEERQRGNFPDRFSGHQFPNYSSELNVNALLLGDSALYLCASSLNLVVTEAFFGQGTRLTVV.

This clonotype was picked up a small number of times. This chain links TRBV10-3 with TRBJ2-7, with D perhaps matching TRBD1 (6 bases). This CDR3 comprises 14 residues. Germline assignment: CDR1 ENHRY and CDR2 SYGVKD. V was clipped by 6 bases and J by 6 bases, with 18 bases between them. The CDR3 loop is CAIRERQVTAEQYF. In DNA, the CDR3 is TGTGCCATCAGGGAGAGACAGGTCACGGCCGAGCAGTACTTC.

A remark on this clonotype: A clone one base away is much larger, so this may be a read error. The V and J genes are TRBV7-2 and TRBJ1-5, with D unresolved. This CDR3 spans 13 amino acids. V was clipped by 5 bases and J by 5 bases, with 10 bases between them. The V gene's germline CDR1 is SGHTA and CDR2 FQGNSA. CDR3: CASSQERDQPQHF. The DNA for the CDR3 is TGTGCCAGCAGCCAAGAACGGGATCAGCCCCAGCATTTT.

This chain links TRBV5-1 with TRBJ1-2; D is uncertain. This CDR3 has 12 residues. Germline V gene data show CDR1 as SGHRS and CDR2 as YFSETQ. The V gene lost 3 bases and the J gene lost 7 bases, with 10 bases spanning the gap. In nucleotides, the CDR3 is TGCGCCAGCAGCTGGAGTACCGCTGGCTACACCTTC. Translated: CASSWSTAGYTF.

V usage is TRBV10-3 and J usage is TRBJ2-7; D might be TRBD1 (6 bases). CDR3 length: 13 residues. V was clipped by 3 bases and J by 5 bases, with 11 bases between them. Germline CDR1 ENHRY, CDR2 SYGVKD. The CDR3 reads CAISDQTGNEQYF. The CDR3 region has the DNA TGTGCCATCAGTGATCAAACAGGGAACGAGCAGTACTTC.

This clonotype has a count of ten or more. The chain is built from TRBV6-5 and TRBJ2-5, with 13 bases that match TRBD2. J gave up 4 bases and V 6 bases, and 5 bases lay outside the gene matches. This CDR3 region has 15 residues. Germline V CDR1 and CDR2: MNHEY, SVGAGI. Written as DNA, the CDR3 is TGTGCCAGCAGACGGAGGACTAGCGGGGGAGAGACCCAGTACTTC. It encodes CASRRRTSGGETQYF.

The V call is TRBV19, the J call TRBJ2-7, with D hard to call. Trimming took off 8 bases at V and 0 bases at J, with 11 bases between the two ends. This CDR3 region has 13 residues. Germline values: CDR1 LNHDA, CDR2 SQIVND (reference sequence). The CDR3 is CASSPTYSYEQYF. Here the CDR3 DNA reads TGTGCCAGTTCTCCCACGTACTCCTACGAGCAGTACTTC.

The J gene is TRBJ2-7, the V gene TRBV12-3 or TRBV12-4, with D perhaps TRBD2 (5 bases). This CDR3 contains 13 residues. V lost 7 bases and J 3 bases, leaving 13 bases between the germline ends. CDR3: CASTLDSFYEQYF. CDR3 in DNA: TGTGCCAGCACTTTGGACTCGTTCTACGAGCAGTACTTC.

V gene TRBV9 combines with J gene TRBJ2-2; D might be TRBD1 or TRBD2, each matching 5 bases. Germline CDR1 is SGDLS and CDR2 is YYNGEE. The CDR3 is made up of 14 amino acids. The germline V and J ends were trimmed by 1 base and 7 bases, with 11 bases remaining between them. This CDR3 is CASSVPPRGGELFF. The CDR3 coding sequence is TGTGCCAGCAGCGTACCCCCGAGGGGCGGGGAGCTGTTTTTT.

The table lists this clonotype with a few counts. The chain recombines TRBV5-8 with TRBJ2-7; perhaps TRBD2 as D (6 bases). Trimming left V 4 bases short and J 1 base short, with 18 bases between. Germline V gives CDR1 SGHTS, CDR2 YDEGEE. The CDR3 has 16 residues. The CDR3 DNA reads TGTGCCAGCAGCACCCGAGAGGGGACTGTTTCCTACGAGCAGTACTTC. It yields the protein CASSTREGTVSYEQYF.